The 27 T cell receptor beta chains below all came from one sample that was sequenced in a study of T cell therapy after organ transplantation. Clones were sequenced by immunoSEQ multiplex PCR, and TCRdb holds only the in-frame ones, with some missing. The repertoire holds 51,000 or so clones, with about 94% as singletons. These receptors' antigens are unknown. The specimen comprised CD8+ T cells from blood, sampled before autologous CMV-specific T cell therapy. All receptors come from a human patient who had received a solid organ transplant and had CMV disease.

The chain is built from TRBV2 and TRBJ2-5; TRBD2 matches at 11 bases. V lost 5 bases to trimming and J lost 5 bases; unmatched junction nucleotides: 7. The CDR3 contains 15 residues. From germline, CDR1 is SNHLY and CDR2 FYNNEI. The CDR3 region has the DNA TGTGCCAGCAGTTCAACTAGCGGGAGTGGTGAGACCCAGTACTTC. It is translated as CASSSTSGSGETQYF. The full variable domain, completed using reference TRBV2 and TRBJ2-5, is EPEVTQTPSHQVTQMGQEVILRCVPISNHLYFYWYRQILGQKVEFLVSFYNNEISEKSEIFDDQFSVERPDGSNFTLKIRSTKLEDSAMYFCASSSTSGSGETQYFGPGTRLLVL.

This chain connects TRBV7-9 to TRBJ1-5; 8 bases fit TRBD1. V lost 3 bases, J lost 3 bases, and 4 bases stayed unmatched. Per the germline V gene, CDR1 is SEHNR and CDR2 is FQNEAQ (reference sequence). The CDR3 is made up of 15 amino acids. In nucleotides, the CDR3 is TGTGCCAGCAGCTTGGGGACAGGTTTCAATCAGCCCCAGCATTTT. Protein product: CASSLGTGFNQPQHF.

This chain connects TRBV5-1 to TRBJ2-7; D may correspond to TRBD1 or TRBD2 (6 bases each). The CDR3 consists of 15 residues. Germline lookup yields CDR1 SGHRS and CDR2 YFSETQ. Trimming pared 0 bases from V and 1 base from J, leaving 11 bases between. The CDR3 DNA reads as TGCGCCAGCAGCTTGGTTCAGGGGACTTCCTACGAGCAGTACTTC. Translated: CASSLVQGTSYEQYF.

This clone was seen a handful of times. The V call is TRBV7-9, the J call TRBJ1-5; no clear D gene. The CDR3 has 14 residues. Germline V lookup: CDR1 SEHNR, CDR2 FQNEAQ (reference sequence). Between the trimmed V and J ends, which lost 8 bases and 3 bases, there was a span of 14 bases. Here the CDR3 DNA reads TGTGCCAGCCATGAAGATAAAACCAATCAGCCCCAGCATTTT. Encoded protein: CASHEDKTNQPQHF.

This chain connects TRBV27 to TRBJ1-5; 11 positions match TRBD1. The V gene's germline CDR1 is MNHEY and CDR2 SMNVEV (reference sequence). This CDR3 has 15 residues. V shed 5 bases, J shed 2 bases, and the junction held 2 bases outside the gene matches. CDR3 nucleotides: TGTGCCAGCAGTGTGGGACAGGGGGGCAATCAGCCCCAGCATTTT. This translates into CASSVGQGGNQPQHF.

The chain recombines TRBV9 with TRBJ2-1, with D possibly matching TRBD2 (6 bases). CDR3 length: 18 amino acids. Germline CDR1 SGDLS, CDR2 YYNGEE. V gave up 0 bases and J gave up 7 bases, with 23 bases separating them. CDR3 protein: CASSVAWGLPSRGNEQFF. CDR3 DNA sequence: TGTGCCAGCAGCGTAGCTTGGGGTCTGCCGTCCCGGGGGAATGAGCAGTTCTTC.

The chain couples TRBV27 to TRBJ1-2, with D possibly being TRBD1 (5 bases). This CDR3 region has 16 residues. The V gene's germline CDR1 is MNHEY and CDR2 SMNVEV (reference sequence). V was shortened by 2 bases and J by 4 bases, with 17 bases between the two germline ends. The CDR3 reads CASSLGAGPSIYGYTF. CDR3 sequence (DNA): TGTGCCAGCAGTTTAGGGGCAGGTCCATCTATCTATGGCTACACCTTC.

This clone was observed once. The J gene is TRBJ2-7, the V gene TRBV6-5; perhaps TRBD1 as D (5 bases). The CDR3 length is 13 residues. With 7 bases removed from V and 5 bases from J, the gap between germline ends came to 15 bases. Germline-derived CDR1 and CDR2 are MNHEY and SVGAGI. This CDR3 reads CASNPPGNDEQYF. DNA for the CDR3: TGTGCCAGCAACCCCCCAGGGAACGACGAGCAGTACTTC.

This chain links TRBV7-8 with TRBJ2-7, with D possibly TRBD2 on 5 matching bases. Germline loops: CDR1 SGHVS, CDR2 FQNEAQ. Trimming shortened V by 5 bases and J by 2 bases, and 13 bases separated the two germline ends. The CDR3 consists of 14 residues. CDR3 bases: TGTGCCAGCAGCCAGCCCGGGGAAACCTACGAGCAGTACTTC. Residues: CASSQPGETYEQYF.

The genes are TRBV27 and TRBJ2-7, with 8 nucleotides matching TRBD1. Germline V gene lookup returns CDR1 MNHEY and CDR2 SMNVEV (reference sequence). The CDR3 is made up of 14 amino acids. The V segment lost 1 base and the J segment 4 bases; nucleotides outside the gene matches: 3. The CDR3: CASSLLTGGYEQYF. The CDR3, as DNA: TGTGCCAGCAGTTTATTAACAGGGGGGTACGAGCAGTACTTC.

Turning to this clone: The same CDR3 arises from other DNA sequences in this sample as well. The rearrangement uses TRBV7-8 and TRBJ2-2; D is undetermined. The CDR3 is 22 amino acids. Per the germline V gene, CDR1 is SGHVS and CDR2 is FQNEAQ. The ends were cut back, 2 bases at V and 2 bases at J, with 30 bases in the middle. In DNA, the CDR3 is TGTGCCAGCAGCTTAAGGTCCCTTCGAAGTGAAGGCAGCCTATCTAACACCGGGGAGCTGTTTTTT. Protein sequence: CASSLRSLRSEGSLSNTGELFF.

This sequence joins TRBV9 and TRBJ1-2; D is possibly TRBD1 (5 bases). V gave up 4 bases and J gave up 4 bases, with 17 bases separating them. The length of the CDR3 is 15 residues. Germline V gene data show CDR1 as SGDLS and CDR2 as YYNGEE. The CDR3 DNA reads TGTGCCAGCAGCCCTACGATCACCCAGGGCTATGGCTACACCTTC. Residues: CASSPTITQGYGYTF.

The V call is TRBV11-2, the J call TRBJ2-5; D unclear. Germline V gives CDR1 SGHAT, CDR2 FQNNGV. V gave up 4 bases and J gave up 5 bases, with 8 bases separating them. This CDR3 comprises 12 residues. Here the CDR3 reads CASSSAWETQYF. As DNA, the CDR3 is TGTGCCAGCAGCTCAGCTTGGGAGACCCAGTACTTC.

V is TRBV6-1 and J is TRBJ2-5, with 9 bases that match TRBD1. CDR1 and CDR2 (germline): MNHNS, SASEGT. The length of the CDR3 is 15 residues. The ends lost 1 base at V and 5 bases at J; junction bases unmatched: 5. The CDR3 DNA sequence: TGTGCCAGCAGTGAAGAGGGACAGGGAGGGGAGACCCAGTACTTC. Protein product: CASSEEGQGGETQYF.

The chain couples TRBV6-1 to TRBJ2-5; 7 bases are a match to TRBD1. In germline, CDR1 is MNHNS, CDR2 SASEGT. The CDR3 loop spans 14 amino acids. V lost 2 bases and J lost 5; bases outside the gene matches: 5. The CDR3 sequence is CASSERDSWETQYF. For the CDR3, the DNA is TGTGCCAGCAGTGAAAGGGACAGTTGGGAGACCCAGTACTTC.

This sequence joins TRBV16 and TRBJ2-7, with 9 bases matching TRBD1. The CDR3 is 16 residues long. With 0 bases clipped from V and 6 bases from J, the junction kept 9 bases outside the gene matches. CDR1 is KGHSY, CDR2 FQNENV, per germline. CDR3 sequence (DNA): TGTGCCAGCAGCCAATCGGGGACAGGGTTCGGTTCCGAGCAGTACTTC. It encodes CASSQSGTGFGSEQYF.

The V gene is TRBV27, the J gene TRBJ1-2; 9 bases line up with TRBD1. Germline loops: CDR1 MNHEY, CDR2 SMNVEV (reference sequence). J lost 5 bases, V lost 6 bases, and 4 bases had no gene match. CDR3 length: 13 amino acids. The CDR3 DNA is TGTGCCAGCAGAGGAGGGACAGGGTATGGCTACACCTTC. As protein: CASRGGTGYGYTF.

This chain connects TRBV4-2 to TRBJ1-4, with D uncertain. Germline assignment: CDR1 LGHNA and CDR2 YNFKEQ. The V gene lost 1 base and the J gene lost 7 bases, with 10 bases spanning the gap. There are 14 residues in the CDR3. The CDR3 region has the DNA TGTGCCAGCAGCCAAGCCGAAGGAGGTGAAAAACTGTTTTTT. Amino acids: CASSQAEGGEKLFF.

The genes are TRBV7-8 and TRBJ2-1, with D tentatively TRBD1 or TRBD2 (6 bases each). V was shortened by 5 bases and J by 1 base, with 15 bases between the two germline ends. The germline gives CDR1 SGHVS, CDR2 FQNEAQ. This CDR3 comprises 16 residues. The CDR3 reads CASSLYGGGSYNEQFF. The DNA of the CDR3 is TGTGCCAGCAGCCTCTACGGAGGGGGGTCCTACAATGAGCAGTTCTTC.

V and J are TRBV13 and TRBJ2-1, with a tentative D call TRBD1 (6 bases). The CDR3 spans 17 residues. Looked up from germline, CDR1 is PRHDT and CDR2 is FYEKMQ (reference sequence). V lost 2 bases, J lost 0 bases, and 14 bases lay in between. Here the CDR3 reads CASSLFGGLSSYNEQFF. DNA of the CDR3: TGTGCCAGCAGCTTATTTGGGGGCTTAAGCTCCTACAATGAGCAGTTCTTC. Using reference TRBV13 and TRBJ2-1 for the parts outside the CDR3, the full variable domain is AAGVIQSPRHLIKEKRETATLKCYPIPRHDTVYWYQQGPGQDPQFLISFYEKMQSDKGSIPDRFSAQQFSDYHSELNMSSLELGDSALYFCASSLFGGLSSYNEQFFGPGTRLTVL.

The chain uses TRBV6-4 and TRBJ2-3; no clear D. From germline, CDR1 is MRHNA and CDR2 SNTAGT. V dropped 4 bases and J dropped 2 bases, with 13 bases sitting between them. There are 15 residues in the CDR3. CDR3 coding DNA: TGTGCCAGCAGTGCTACGCCTGAACCCACAGATACGCAGTATTTT. It specifies CASSATPEPTDTQYF.

The chain couples TRBV4-1 to TRBJ2-7, with 15 positions matching TRBD2. The CDR3 has 16 residues. Per germline, CDR1 MGHRA and CDR2 YSYEKL. V lost 1 base and J lost 4; bases outside the gene matches: 2. In nucleotides, the CDR3 is TGCGCCAGCAGCCAAGTTGGGACTAGCGGGGGGTACGAGCAGTACTTC. This gives the protein CASSQVGTSGGYEQYF.

V usage is TRBV7-9 and J usage is TRBJ2-3, with 12 bases matching TRBD2. This CDR3 is 17 amino acids long. Germline lookup yields CDR1 SEHNR and CDR2 FQNEAQ (reference sequence). Trimming removed 0 bases from V and 2 bases from J; junction bases left unmatched: 3. CDR3 nucleotides: TGTGCCAGCAGCTTAGCACTAGCGGGGGGACCCACAGATACGCAGTATTTT. It codes for CASSLALAGGPTDTQYF.

The chain links TRBV25-1 to TRBJ2-1; 7 bases are shared with TRBD1. CDR3 length: 16 amino acids. V shed 3 bases, J shed 3 bases, and the junction held 8 bases outside the gene matches. Germline values: CDR1 MGHDK, CDR2 SYGVNS. The CDR3 DNA reads as TGTGCCAGCAGTGATGTTTTAGGGGGCATCTACAATGAGCAGTTCTTC. Residues: CASSDVLGGIYNEQFF.

This chain uses TRBV2 with TRBJ2-3, with TRBD2 matching 12 bases. CDR1 and CDR2 from the germline V gene are SNHLY and FYNNEI. This CDR3 is built from 17 residues. The V and J ends lost 6 bases and 5 bases, in that order; junction bases with no gene match: 12. The CDR3 sequence: CASSPFLAGGPKDTQYF. The DNA for the CDR3 is TGTGCCAGCAGCCCCTTCCTAGCGGGGGGGCCAAAAGATACGCAGTATTTT.

In this sample, this clone turned up a few times. The CDR3 protein is CASSGGQTNTEAFF. In DNA form, the CDR3 reads TGTGCCAGCAGTGGTGGGCAGACGAACACTGAAGCTTTCTTT. V usage is TRBV2 and J usage is TRBJ1-1; no firm D call. The CDR3 is 14 residues long. The V gene's germline CDR1 is SNHLY and CDR2 FYNNEI. The V gene lost 4 bases and the J gene lost 1 base, with 10 bases spanning the gap.

The V and J genes are TRBV6-5 and TRBJ1-2; D is possibly TRBD1 (5 bases). CDR1 and CDR2 from the germline V gene are MNHEY and SVGAGI. Deletions cut 5 bases from V and 5 bases from J, with 15 bases between. CDR3 length: 14 amino acids. The CDR3 coding sequence is TGTGCCAGCAGTCCCGCAGGTGGGGCTTATGGCTACACCTTC. Protein: CASSPAGGAYGYTF.